The sequence of this T cell receptor beta chain was determined in a study of blood T cell repertoires in COVID-19 (dated by TCRdb to 2018 to 2020). The study in broad terms: Samples covering the acute and convalescent phases of COVID-19 were provided by collaborators in the United States, Italy and Spain. The samples were drawn from the first 160 participants of the ongoing ImmuneRACE study and from roughly 1,300 subjects provided by 6 global collaborators. Where available, HLA class I and class II types were taken from metadata supplied by the sample provider and were not determined by assay-based typing. The prospective study material was composed of cDNA or gDNA derived from T cells, B-cell-depleted T cells, or PBMCs. The repertoires were released in a freely available public database intended as a resource for research on the immune response to SARS-CoV-2. The sample metadata nearly always contained a de-identified subject ID, COVID-19 status, age in years and sex. The dataset comprised deeply sampled blood TCRbeta repertoires from subjects exposed to, actively infected with, or recovered from COVID-19.

Collaborating institutions collected whole blood in K2EDTA tubes following their own protocols. For TCRbeta analysis, collaborators shipped samples in one of three forms: frozen whole blood, isolated PBMCs, or DNA extracted from either of those sample types. CDR1 and CDR2 are drawn from the germline V gene: MGHRA, YSYEKL. The V and J ends are trimmed by 0 bases and 4 bases, leaving 6 bases between them. There are 13 amino acids in the CDR3, from cysteine to phenylalanine inclusive. Only the CDR3 portion is preserved as DNA: 39 bases, with reading frame beginning at the first base. Results and caveats for the whole study, not just this receptor: The quantity of clinical and demographic metadata differed by source and by participant and was supplied without curation.

TCRbeta CDR3 regions were amplified from genomic DNA by means of the immunoSEQ Assay, a bias-controlled multiplex PCR. The source study handled its data this way. The number of nucleated cells in each sample was estimated from the amplification of reference gene primers within the assay. Sequence reads were collapsed and filtered to measure the absolute abundance of every unique TCRbeta CDR3 rearrangement. For each sample, productive Simpson clonality was calculated by taking the square root of Simpson's diversity index across productive rearrangements. This immuneACCESS table, as held by TCRdb, lists in-frame sequences with V and J called but not all clones. Of the missing ones, under half trace to an unresolved V gene in checked studies; the others have no known cause. V and J calls and clone size are copied from that table; D and trimming were computed from the DNA. This sample is represented by 270,000 or so clones; just over 85% of them were singletons. The top ten hold about 3% of the sample.

Comment on this clone: Its antigen is still unknown. Base qualities were left out, and no much larger clone turns up one base away.

This clonotype was sampled from a woman in her 30s with active or convalescent COVID-19. This chain is built from TRBV4-1 and TRBJ1-2; the D segment cannot be called with confidence. The source material was peripheral blood. The CDR3 protein: CASSQDQFYGYTF. The bases are TGCGCCAGCAGCCAAGACCAGTTCTATGGCTACACCTTC.